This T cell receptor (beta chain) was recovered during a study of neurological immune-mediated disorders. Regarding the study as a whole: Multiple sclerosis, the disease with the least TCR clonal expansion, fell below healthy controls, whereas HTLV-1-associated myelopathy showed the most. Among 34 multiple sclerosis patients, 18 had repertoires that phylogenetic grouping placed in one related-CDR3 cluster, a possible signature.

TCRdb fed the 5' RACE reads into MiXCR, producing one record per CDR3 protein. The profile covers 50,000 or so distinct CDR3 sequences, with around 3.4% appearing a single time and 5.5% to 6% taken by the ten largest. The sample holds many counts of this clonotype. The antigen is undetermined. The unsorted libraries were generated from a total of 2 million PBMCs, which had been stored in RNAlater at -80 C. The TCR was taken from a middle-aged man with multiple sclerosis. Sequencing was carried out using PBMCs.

The CDR3: CASSPWGGPGTEAFF. The CDR3 DNA reads as TGCGCCAGCAGCCCCTGGGGGGGGCCGGGCACTGAAGCTTTCTTT. The chain links TRBV5-1 to TRBJ1-1, with D possibly matching TRBD1 (6 bases). Trimming removed 4 bases at V and 4 bases at J, with 17 bases between. The V gene's germline CDR1 is SGHRS and CDR2 YFSETQ. The CDR3 runs to 15 residues.